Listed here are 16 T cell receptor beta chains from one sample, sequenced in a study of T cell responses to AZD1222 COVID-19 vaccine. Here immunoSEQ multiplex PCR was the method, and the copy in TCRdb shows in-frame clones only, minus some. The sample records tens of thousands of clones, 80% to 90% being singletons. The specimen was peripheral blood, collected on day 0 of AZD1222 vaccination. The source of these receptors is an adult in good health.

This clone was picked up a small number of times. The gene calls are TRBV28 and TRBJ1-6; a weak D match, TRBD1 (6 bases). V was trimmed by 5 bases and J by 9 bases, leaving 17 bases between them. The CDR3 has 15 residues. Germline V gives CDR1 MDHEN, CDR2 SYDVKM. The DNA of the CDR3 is TGTGCCAGCAGTATGTCTTTTACAGGGATTTCACCCCTCCACTTT. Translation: CASSMSFTGISPLHF.

CDR3 nucleotides: TGTGCCAGCAGAGAACCCGGGACAGGGCTGGGCGGGGAGCTGTTTTTT. Amino acid sequence: CASREPGTGLGGELFF. The chain uses TRBV7-2 and TRBJ2-2; 9 bases fit TRBD1. CDR1 and CDR2 (germline): SGHTA, FQGNSA. This CDR3 contains 16 residues. V was clipped by 6 bases and J by 7 bases; unmatched bases: 12.

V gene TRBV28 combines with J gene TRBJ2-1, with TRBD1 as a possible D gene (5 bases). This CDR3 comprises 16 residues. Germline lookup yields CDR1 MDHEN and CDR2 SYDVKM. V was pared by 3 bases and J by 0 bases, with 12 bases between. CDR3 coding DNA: TGTGCCAGCAGTTTTGAAGGGGCTCGCTCCTACAATGAGCAGTTCTTC. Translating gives CASSFEGARSYNEQFF.

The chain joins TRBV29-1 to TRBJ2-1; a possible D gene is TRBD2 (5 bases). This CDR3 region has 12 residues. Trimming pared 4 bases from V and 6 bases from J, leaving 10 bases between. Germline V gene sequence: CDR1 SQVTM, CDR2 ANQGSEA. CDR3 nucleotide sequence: TGCAGCGTTGTTTCCGGGATCAATGAGCAGTTCTTC. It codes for CSVVSGINEQFF.

DNA of the CDR3: TGTGCCAGCAGGGGTTCGTGGAACACTGAAGCTTTCTTT. Its translation: CASRGSWNTEAFF. The V and J genes are TRBV12-3 or TRBV12-4 and TRBJ1-1; D gene uncertain. Trimming took 6 bases from V and 1 from J, leaving 9 bases between them. The CDR3 has 13 amino acids.

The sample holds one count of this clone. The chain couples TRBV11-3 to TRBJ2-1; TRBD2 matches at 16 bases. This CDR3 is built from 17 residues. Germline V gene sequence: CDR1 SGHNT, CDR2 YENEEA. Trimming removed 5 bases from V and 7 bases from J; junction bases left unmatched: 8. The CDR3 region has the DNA TGTGCCAGCAGCCAGGGACTAGCGGGAGGGGCAGGGAATGAGCAGTTCTTC. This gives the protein CASSQGLAGGAGNEQFF.

CDR3: CASSLIITEAFF. CDR3 DNA: TGTGCCAGCAGTTTGATAATCACTGAAGCTTTCTTT. The chain is built from TRBV28 and TRBJ1-1, with D unclear. Trimming cost V 3 bases and J 4 bases, with 6 bases left between them. The CDR3 is made up of 12 amino acids. Per germline, CDR1 MDHEN and CDR2 SYDVKM.

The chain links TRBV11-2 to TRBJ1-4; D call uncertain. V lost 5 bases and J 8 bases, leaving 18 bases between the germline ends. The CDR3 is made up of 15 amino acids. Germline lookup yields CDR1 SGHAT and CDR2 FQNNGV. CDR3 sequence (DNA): TGTGCCAGCAGCCTCTGGGAGACCGGCGGGGAAAAACTGTTTTTT. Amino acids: CASSLWETGGEKLFF. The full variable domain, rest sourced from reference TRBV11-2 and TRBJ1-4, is EAGVAQSPRYKIIEKRQSVAFWCNPISGHATLYWYQQILGQGPKLLIQFQNNGVVDDSQLPKDRFSAERLKGVDSTLKIQPAKLEDSAVYLCASSLWETGGEKLFFGSGTQLSVL.

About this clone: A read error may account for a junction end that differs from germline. CDR3 protein: CASSESARERAFF. In DNA form, the CDR3 reads TGTGCCAGCAGCGAGTCGGCTAGGGAAAGGGCGTTCTTC. V and J are TRBV13 and TRBJ2-7, with D hard to call. Germline values: CDR1 PRHDT, CDR2 FYEKMQ (reference sequence). CDR3 length: 13 residues.

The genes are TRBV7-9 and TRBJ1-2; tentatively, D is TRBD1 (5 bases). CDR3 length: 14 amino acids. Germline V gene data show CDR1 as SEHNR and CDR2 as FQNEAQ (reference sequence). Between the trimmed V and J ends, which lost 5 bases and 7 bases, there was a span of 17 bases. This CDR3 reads CASSRDLGEIGYTF. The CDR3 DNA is TGTGCCAGCAGCCGAGATCTGGGGGAAATTGGCTACACCTTC.

For the CDR3, the DNA is TGTGCCACTACCTGGGGGAACCAAGAGACCCAGTACTTC. The encoded protein is CATTWGNQETQYF. V and J are TRBV6-6 and TRBJ2-5, with D perhaps being TRBD1 or TRBD2 (5 bases each). Per the germline V gene, CDR1 is MNHNY and CDR2 is SVGAGI (reference sequence). The CDR3 spans 13 residues. V dropped 10 bases and J dropped 0 bases, with 12 bases sitting between them.

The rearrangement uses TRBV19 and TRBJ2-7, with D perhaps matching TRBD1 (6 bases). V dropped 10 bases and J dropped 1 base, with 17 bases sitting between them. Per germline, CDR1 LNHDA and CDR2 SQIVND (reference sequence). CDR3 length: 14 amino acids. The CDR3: CATRARDTSYEQYF. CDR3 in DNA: TGTGCCACTAGAGCCCGGGACACATCCTACGAGCAGTACTTC.

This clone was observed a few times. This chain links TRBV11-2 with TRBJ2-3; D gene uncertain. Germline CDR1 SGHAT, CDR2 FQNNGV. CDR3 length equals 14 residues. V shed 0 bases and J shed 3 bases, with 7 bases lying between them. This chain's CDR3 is CASSLELSTDTQYF. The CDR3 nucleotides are TGTGCCAGCAGCTTAGAGCTTTCGACAGATACGCAGTATTTT.

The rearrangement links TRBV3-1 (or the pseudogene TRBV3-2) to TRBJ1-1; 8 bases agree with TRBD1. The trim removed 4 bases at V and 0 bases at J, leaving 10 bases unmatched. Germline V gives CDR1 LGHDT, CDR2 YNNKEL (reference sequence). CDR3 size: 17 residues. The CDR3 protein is CASSPTSGQVMNTEAFF. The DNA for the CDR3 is TGTGCCAGCAGCCCTACCTCGGGACAGGTCATGAACACTGAAGCTTTCTTT.

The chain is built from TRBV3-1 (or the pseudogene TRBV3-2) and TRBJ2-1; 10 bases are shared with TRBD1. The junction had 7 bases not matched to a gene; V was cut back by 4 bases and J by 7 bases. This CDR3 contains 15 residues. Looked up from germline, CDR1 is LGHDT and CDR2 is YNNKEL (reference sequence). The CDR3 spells CASSLRTGGVNEQFF. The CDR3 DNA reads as TGTGCCAGCAGCCTACGGACAGGGGGAGTTAATGAGCAGTTCTTC.

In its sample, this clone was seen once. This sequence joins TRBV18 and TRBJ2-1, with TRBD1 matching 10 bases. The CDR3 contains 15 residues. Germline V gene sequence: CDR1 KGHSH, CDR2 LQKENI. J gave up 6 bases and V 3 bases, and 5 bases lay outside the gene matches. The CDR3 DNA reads TGTGCCAGCTCACCGGGACAGGGGTCAGGCAATGAGCAGTTCTTC. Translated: CASSPGQGSGNEQFF.